The rows below give T cell receptor beta chains drawn from one sample of a study of cytomegalovirus exposure and HLA in healthy donors. Sequencing used immunoSEQ multiplex PCR; TCRdb keeps in-frame clones, though not all of them. The sample lists roughly 150,000 clones; around 75% were seen once. Input material: PBMCs. The receptor source for this set is a man in his sixties in good health and CMV-seronegative. CDR3s include the opening cysteine and the closing phenylalanine or tryptophan.

J gene	V gene	CDR3 protein
TRBJ2-5	TRBV6-1	CASRRGTGGQETQYF
TRBJ2-5	TRBV15	CATSLQETQYF
TRBJ2-1	TRBV5-1	CASSLRTGNDEQFF
TRBJ2-3	TRBV11-3	CASSTRQGLGTDTQYF
TRBJ1-1	TRBV7-3	CASSRAPGQGNTEAFF
TRBJ2-7	TRBV29-1	CSVEQGYEQYF
TRBJ1-4	TRBV29-1	CSVAPDNLGGKEKLFF
TRBJ1-1	TRBV18	CASSPWADGNTEAFF
TRBJ2-5	TRBV2	CASRLLAGGQETQYF
TRBJ2-2	TRBV7-2	CASSQDSMRAGELFF
TRBJ1-2	TRBV18	CASSLRNYGYTF
TRBJ2-7	TRBV5-4	CASSLEGTRVVEQYF
TRBJ2-2	TRBV5-1	CASKVAGALNTGELFF
TRBJ2-3	TRBV7-9	CASGREVPDTQYF
TRBJ2-1	TRBV7-9	CASSLAGESYNEQFF
TRBJ2-7	TRBV5-1	CASSLETSGFQQYF
TRBJ1-5	TRBV10-2	CASGQELGNQPQHF
TRBJ2-5	TRBV7-9	CASSLVTGDREWETQYF
TRBJ2-1	TRBV7-9	CASSLTSGNRYNEQFF
TRBJ2-5	TRBV15	CATSREGGSGITQYF